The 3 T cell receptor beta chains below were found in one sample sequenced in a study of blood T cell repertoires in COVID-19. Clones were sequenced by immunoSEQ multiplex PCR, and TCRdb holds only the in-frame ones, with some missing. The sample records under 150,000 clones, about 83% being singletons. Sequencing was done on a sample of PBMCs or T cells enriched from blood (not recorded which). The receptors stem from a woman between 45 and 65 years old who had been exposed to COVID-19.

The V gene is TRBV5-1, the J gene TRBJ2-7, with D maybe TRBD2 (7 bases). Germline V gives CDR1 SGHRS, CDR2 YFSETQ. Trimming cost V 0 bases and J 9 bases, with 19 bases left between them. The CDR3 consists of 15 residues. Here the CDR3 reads CASSLVSGGGRGQYF. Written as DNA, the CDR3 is TGCGCCAGCAGCTTGGTATCGGGGGGCGGAAGAGGGCAGTACTTC.

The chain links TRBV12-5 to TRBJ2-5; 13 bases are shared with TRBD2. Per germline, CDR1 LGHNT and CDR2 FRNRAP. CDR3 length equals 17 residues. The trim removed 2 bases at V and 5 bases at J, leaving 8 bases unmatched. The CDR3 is CASGLTRGLAGMETQYF. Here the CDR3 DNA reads TGTGCTAGTGGTTTGACAAGGGGACTAGCGGGGATGGAGACCCAGTACTTC.

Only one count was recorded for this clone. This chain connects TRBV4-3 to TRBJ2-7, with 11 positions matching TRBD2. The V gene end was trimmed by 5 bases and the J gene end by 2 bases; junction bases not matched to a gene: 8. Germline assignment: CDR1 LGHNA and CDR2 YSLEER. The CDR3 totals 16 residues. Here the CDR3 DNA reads TGCGCCAGCAGCGTTCTAGCGGGGGGAGGGCCCTACGAGCAGTACTTC. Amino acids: CASSVLAGGGPYEQYF.